One and the same sample provided the 29 T cell receptor beta chains below, sequenced in a study of T cells in Graves' hyperthyroidism and ophthalmopathy (dated by TCRdb to about 2019). The library was built by means of multiplex PCR. TCRdb shows the sequencer as Illumina HiSeq 2000. The TCR beta CDR3 regions were amplified from RNA transcripts. The TCR CDR3 was subjected to a first round of RT-PCR using the HTBI primer set and the Qiagen OneStep RT-PCR kit. The public reads were reanalyzed by TCRdb: fastp trimming at Q25, MiXCR alignment, in-frame beta chains only. Merged by CDR3 protein, the rows form single entries marked with the most common genes and DNA. This sample comprises more than 350,000 distinct CDR3 sequences, about 14% of them detected only once. The biggest ten clones account for roughly a fifth of the sample. The sample taken for sequencing was blood. Source of these receptors: a woman aged 30 to 39 with Graves' ophthalmopathy.

This clonotype was seen ten or more times. The chain uses TRBV3-1 and TRBJ1-2; TRBD1 might be the D (6 bases). Germline V gene data show CDR1 as LGHDT and CDR2 as YNNKEL (reference sequence). V was shortened by 2 bases and J by 7 bases, with 23 bases between the two germline ends. The CDR3 consists of 17 residues. CDR3 coding DNA: TGTGCCAGCAGCCAAACCACATCGACAGGAGGACGGGGTGGCTACACCTTC. Translating it yields CASSQTTSTGGRGGYTF.

This clonotype was observed many times. V is TRBV20-1 and J is TRBJ1-5, with D unclear. V shed 5 bases and J shed 4 bases, with 9 bases lying between them. The CDR3 length is 12 residues. Germline V gene lookup returns CDR1 DFQATT and CDR2 SNEGSKA (reference sequence). The CDR3 DNA follows: TGCAGTGCTTCGGACGGTAATCAGCCCCAGCATTTT. The encoded protein is CSASDGNQPQHF.

The chain recombines TRBV5-1 with TRBJ1-1; TRBD1 matches 10 bases. The length of the CDR3 is 17 residues. J lost 11 bases, V lost 4 bases, and 20 bases had no gene match. Germline values: CDR1 SGHRS, CDR2 YFSETQ. The DNA for the CDR3 is TGCGCCAGCAGCGCCGCCGGGACAGGGGTGATCGGTACCTCGGCTTTCTTT. Its protein is CASSAAGTGVIGTSAFF. Full variable domain (missing parts from reference TRBV5-1 and TRBJ1-1): KAGVTQTPRYLIKTRGQQVTLSCSPISGHRSVSWYQQTPGQGLQFLFEYFSETQRNKGNFPGRFSGRQFSNSRSEMNVSTLELGDSALYLCASSAAGTGVIGTSAFFGQGTRLTVV.

The chain carries TRBV5-6 and TRBJ2-7, with 10 bases matching TRBD1. The CDR3 has 17 amino acids. Unmatched junction bases numbered 14, after V lost 4 bases and J lost 4 bases. Per the germline V gene, CDR1 is SGHDT and CDR2 is YYEEEE. The CDR3 nucleotides are TGTGCCAGCAGCCCTACAATCCGGGACAGGGGACTATACGAGCAGTACTTC. This sequence encodes CASSPTIRDRGLYEQYF.

At least ten counts were recorded for this clonotype. This chain uses TRBV6-2 or TRBV6-3 with TRBJ1-5; no definite D call. CDR3 size: 12 residues. Trimming stripped 4 bases from V and 4 bases from J, with 5 bases between. CDR1 and CDR2 (germline): MNHEY, SVGEGT. Here the CDR3 reads CASSSLNQPQHF. The CDR3 region has the DNA TGTGCCAGCAGTTCCTTGAATCAGCCCCAGCATTTT.

The chain has TRBV6-9 and TRBJ2-4, with D possibly matching TRBD1 (7 bases). Germline V gene lookup returns CDR1 MNHGY and CDR2 SVAAGI. The CDR3 sequence is 16 residues long. Trimming stripped 3 bases from V and 9 bases from J, with 21 bases between. The CDR3 coding sequence is TGTGCCAGCAGTTACGGGGTGACAGGGACTTCCCTCATTCAGTACTTC. Its protein is CASSYGVTGTSLIQYF.

To note about this clonotype: With a much larger clone just one base away, this may be a read error. The V gene is TRBV6-1, the J gene TRBJ2-7; tentative D call: TRBD2 (7 bases). Germline-derived CDR1 and CDR2 are MNHNS and SASEGT. The V end lost 6 bases, the J end lost 3 bases, and 18 bases lay between the germline ends. The length of the CDR3 is 15 residues. CDR3 bases: TGTGCCAGCAGCTGGGGGGGGGGGGCGAGCTACGAGCAGTACTTC. Amino acid sequence: CASSWGGGASYEQYF.

This clonotype was seen many times. The rearrangement links TRBV20-1 to TRBJ2-7; maybe TRBD2 (6 bases). Between the trimmed V and J ends, which lost 4 bases and 5 bases, there was a span of 18 bases. Germline V CDR1 and CDR2: DFQATT, SNEGSKA (reference sequence). The CDR3 covers 14 residues. CDR3 nucleotide sequence: TGCAGTGCTAATGGGGTTAGGGAGGCCAACGAGCAGTACTTC. Protein: CSANGVREANEQYF.

In this sample, this clonotype turned up many times. The V call is TRBV10-3, the J call TRBJ2-2; 13 nucleotides match TRBD2. V dropped 8 bases and J dropped 0; count of bases not matched to a gene: 3. The CDR3 totals 16 residues. Germline lookup yields CDR1 ENHRY and CDR2 SYGVKD. The DNA for the CDR3 is TGTGCCATCCAGACTAGCGGGGGGTCGAACACCGGGGAGCTGTTTTTT. This codes for CAIQTSGGSNTGELFF.

Only a few counts were recorded for this clonotype. V and J are TRBV3-1 and TRBJ2-1; the D gene is possibly TRBD1 (6 bases). The ends were cut back, 2 bases at V and 2 bases at J, with 10 bases in the middle. The CDR3 runs to 15 residues. The germline V gene encodes CDR1 LGHDT and CDR2 YNNKEL (reference sequence). The CDR3 DNA is TGTGCCAGCAGCCAAAGGGACACCACCTACAATGAGCAGTTCTTC. Protein: CASSQRDTTYNEQFF.

The chain is built from TRBV12-3 or TRBV12-4 and TRBJ2-1; 13 nucleotides align to TRBD2. The CDR3 consists of 17 residues. V lost 5 bases to trimming and J lost 4 bases; unmatched junction nucleotides: 8. DNA for the CDR3: TGTGCCAGCAGTCTCTCCGGGACTAGCGGGGTATACAATGAGCAGTTCTTC. It specifies CASSLSGTSGVYNEQFF.

At least ten counts were recorded for this clonotype. The chain uses TRBV7-9 and TRBJ2-3, with D unclear. Trimming stripped 5 bases from V and 1 base from J, with 13 bases between. Germline loops: CDR1 SEHNR, CDR2 FQNEAQ (reference sequence). The CDR3 sequence is 15 residues long. The CDR3 sequence: CASSLSREGTDTQYF. In nucleotides, the CDR3 is TGTGCCAGCAGCCTAAGTAGAGAAGGCACAGATACGCAGTATTTT.

The chain is built from TRBV2 and TRBJ2-7, with D possibly called TRBD1 or TRBD2 (5 bases each). The CDR3 extends over 16 amino acids. Trimming pared 4 bases from V and 4 bases from J, leaving 20 bases between. Germline V lookup: CDR1 SNHLY, CDR2 FYNNEI. DNA of the CDR3: TGTGCCAGCAGTGCCCCAAGAACGGGACGAAATTACGAGCAGTACTTC. Protein product: CASSAPRTGRNYEQYF.

This clonotype was picked up many times. The V call is TRBV27, the J call TRBJ1-2; D gene uncertain. The V end lost 0 bases, the J end lost 1 base, and 12 bases lay between the germline ends. From germline, CDR1 is MNHEY and CDR2 SMNVEV (reference sequence). The CDR3 is 16 residues long. The DNA of the CDR3 is TGTGCCAGCAGTTTATCGTCCCGGCAGCTTAACTATGGCTACACCTTC. Its translation: CASSLSSRQLNYGYTF.

The V call is TRBV29-1, the J call TRBJ2-5; unclear D gene. CDR1 and CDR2 from the germline V gene are SQVTM and ANQGSEA. Trimming stripped 5 bases from V and 2 bases from J, with 12 bases between. The CDR3 sequence is 13 residues long. This CDR3 reads CSVFSPGQETQYF. The CDR3, as DNA: TGCAGCGTTTTTAGCCCGGGTCAAGAGACCCAGTACTTC.

This clonotype was observed a few times. The chain couples TRBV7-2 to TRBJ1-3, with TRBD1 matching over 7 bases. CDR1 SGHTA and CDR2 FQGNSA come from the germline V gene. The CDR3 runs to 15 residues. The trim removed 5 bases at V and 2 bases at J, leaving 6 bases unmatched. CDR3 nucleotides: TGTGCCAGCAGCCCGCGAGGGGGCGCTGGAAACACCATATATTTT. Its protein product is CASSPRGGAGNTIYF.

This clonotype was detected ten times or more. The gene calls are TRBV11-2 and TRBJ1-2; no firm D call. Trimming took off 6 bases at V and 6 bases at J, with 23 bases between the two ends. Germline CDR1 is SGHAT and CDR2 is FQNNGV. The length of the CDR3 is 16 residues. CDR3 nucleotides: TGTGCCAGCAGGGGTTTAAGGACCGGCCGTGTGGATGGCTACACCTTC. Protein product: CASRGLRTGRVDGYTF.

This clonotype was counted ten times or more. The CDR3 reads CASSGRGSLQETQYF. CDR3 nucleotides: TGTGCCAGCAGCGGGCGGGGGAGCTTACAAGAGACCCAGTACTTC. This chain uses TRBV11-2 with TRBJ2-5, with TRBD2 matching 7 bases. V lost 5 bases to trimming and J lost 2 bases; unmatched junction nucleotides: 8. Per germline, CDR1 SGHAT and CDR2 FQNNGV. There are 15 residues in the CDR3. The full variable domain, its missing parts supplied by reference TRBV11-2 and TRBJ2-5, is EAGVAQSPRYKIIEKRQSVAFWCNPISGHATLYWYQQILGQGPKLLIQFQNNGVVDDSQLPKDRFSAERLKGVDSTLKIQPAKLEDSAVYLCASSGRGSLQETQYFGPGTRLLVL.

This clonotype has ten or more counts. The chain joins TRBV20-1 to TRBJ2-1; perhaps TRBD1 as D (6 bases). The V gene lost 3 bases and the J gene lost 5 bases, with 11 bases spanning the gap. This CDR3 has 13 residues. Germline V gene sequence: CDR1 DFQATT, CDR2 SNEGSKA (reference sequence). CDR3 DNA: TGCAGTGCTAGGGTGGGGGCCCACAATGAGCAGTTCTTC. This encodes CSARVGAHNEQFF.

This clonotype was counted many times. The chain links TRBV4-1 to TRBJ2-7; 11 bases are a match to TRBD1. Germline V gene lookup returns CDR1 MGHRA and CDR2 YSYEKL. The CDR3 sequence is 15 residues long. Trimming removed 1 base from V and 4 bases from J; junction bases left unmatched: 3. The CDR3 DNA sequence: TGCGCCAGCAGCCAAGTCGGGACAGGGGGTTACGAGCAGTACTTC. It codes for CASSQVGTGGYEQYF.

This clonotype was recorded at least ten times. The genes are TRBV27 and TRBJ1-2; D is undetermined. Trimming took 2 bases from V and 4 from J, leaving 8 bases between them. The CDR3 loop spans 13 amino acids. Germline CDR1 and CDR2: MNHEY and SMNVEV (reference sequence). The CDR3 protein is CASSLPGGYGYTF. Written as DNA, the CDR3 is TGTGCCAGCAGTTTACCTGGTGGCTATGGCTACACCTTC.

This clonotype was seen more than once but under ten times. This chain joins TRBV6-1 and TRBJ1-5; the D gene is possibly TRBD1 (6 bases). Trimming removed 6 bases at V and 7 bases at J, with 16 bases between. Germline-derived CDR1 and CDR2 are MNHNS and SASEGT. The CDR3 has 14 residues. The CDR3 DNA sequence: TGTGCCAGCAGACTGACAGGAATAGCACAGCCCCAGCATTTT. The encoded protein is CASRLTGIAQPQHF.

This clonotype was seen ten or more times. The rearrangement joins TRBV2 to TRBJ2-7, with D perhaps TRBD2 (6 bases). Germline-derived CDR1 and CDR2 are SNHLY and FYNNEI. V was shortened by 2 bases and J by 5 bases, with 13 bases between the two germline ends. The CDR3 has 14 residues. CDR3 coding DNA: TGTGCCAGCAGTGAATTCGGGGGAACGGACGAGCAGTACTTC. Translating it yields CASSEFGGTDEQYF.

This clonotype was detected many times. The chain uses TRBV27 and TRBJ2-7; D gene unclear. Trimming left V 0 bases short and J 4 bases short, with 16 bases between. Germline V gene sequence: CDR1 MNHEY, CDR2 SMNVEV (reference sequence). The CDR3 is 16 amino acids. Here the CDR3 reads CASSLSFSGSPYEQYF. DNA of the CDR3: TGTGCCAGCAGTTTATCGTTCTCGGGCAGCCCATACGAGCAGTACTTC.

This sequence joins TRBV29-1 and TRBJ1-1, with D perhaps matching TRBD1 (5 bases). The ends were cut back, 4 bases at V and 1 base at J, with 13 bases in the middle. The CDR3 contains 14 residues. Per the germline V gene, CDR1 is SQVTM and CDR2 is ANQGSEA. CDR3 sequence (DNA): TGCAGCGTTGGCAGGGTGGGGTCGAACACTGAAGCTTTCTTT. Protein: CSVGRVGSNTEAFF.

The rearrangement uses TRBV24-1 and TRBJ2-3; either TRBD1 or TRBD2 may fit D (5 bases each). The CDR3 is 14 amino acids. CDR1 KGHDR and CDR2 SFDVKD come from the germline V gene. Trimming shortened V by 0 bases and J by 12 bases, and 15 bases separated the two germline ends. CDR3 coding DNA: TGTGCCACCAGTGATTTGCCCATGGGGGTAGGACAGTATTTT. Amino acid sequence: CATSDLPMGVGQYF.

This clonotype showed up many times. The chain recombines TRBV7-9 with TRBJ1-1; no firm D call. Trimming shortened V by 1 base and J by 1 base, and 13 bases separated the two germline ends. There are 16 residues in the CDR3. Germline V gene data show CDR1 as SEHNR and CDR2 as FQNEAQ (reference sequence). CDR3 sequence (DNA): TGTGCCAGCAGCTTAGGGATTCTGGCAGGGAACACTGAAGCTTTCTTT. It specifies CASSLGILAGNTEAFF.

This clonotype was observed at least ten times. The V and J genes are TRBV2 and TRBJ2-3, with 10 nucleotides matching TRBD1. This CDR3 contains 15 residues. V lost 3 bases and J lost 4; bases outside the gene matches: 4. Germline values: CDR1 SNHLY, CDR2 FYNNEI. CDR3 region: CASSEGDRGADTQYF. DNA of the CDR3: TGTGCCAGCAGTGAGGGGGACAGGGGTGCAGATACGCAGTATTTT.

The chain uses TRBV19 and TRBJ2-5, with 7 bases fitting TRBD2. After removal of 0 bases from V and 1 base from J, the junction contained 5 bases not matched to a gene. Germline V lookup: CDR1 LNHDA, CDR2 SQIVND (reference sequence). There are 16 residues in the CDR3. CDR3 nucleotides: TGTGCCAGTAGTATAGATGGCGGGGGACTCCAAGAGACCCAGTACTTC. Encoded protein: CASSIDGGGLQETQYF.